Listed here are 24 T cell receptor beta chains from one sample, sequenced in a study of CD4 T cells in relation to SARS-CoV-2 and coronaviruses. The unexposed donors gave CD4+ T cells in about 2011-2018, prior to COVID-19. TCRdb's copy holds only in-frame clones and misses some; the assay was immunoSEQ multiplex PCR. In the table there are about 68,000 clones, more than 80% of which are singletons. The specimen was naive CD4+ T cells from PBMCs. The subset was: naive CD4+ T cells isolated by negative enrichment. The receptor source for this set is a human donor in good health.

The chain joins TRBV6-5 to TRBJ2-7; D call uncertain. Trimming cost V 0 bases and J 1 base, with 7 bases left between them. The germline V gene encodes CDR1 MNHEY and CDR2 SVGAGI. The CDR3 runs to 14 residues. The CDR3 reads CASSYSHKSYEQYF. The CDR3 DNA follows: TGTGCCAGCAGTTACTCGCACAAGTCCTACGAGCAGTACTTC.

CDR3: CAWSVRTGGVMNTQYF. The CDR3 nucleotides are TGTGCCTGGAGTGTAAGAACGGGGGGGGTTATGAATACGCAGTATTTT. The V and J genes are TRBV30 and TRBJ2-3; 8 bases match TRBD2. CDR3 length: 16 residues. V lost 0 bases to trimming and J lost 7 bases; unmatched junction nucleotides: 12. The germline V gene has CDR1 GTSNPN and CDR2 SVGIG (reference sequence).

The chain uses TRBV28 and TRBJ1-1; TRBD1 matches 8 bases. CDR1 and CDR2 from the germline V gene are MDHEN and SYDVKM. The CDR3 is made up of 14 amino acids. J lost 4 bases, V lost 4 bases, and 5 bases had no gene match. The CDR3 here is CASSWTTGATEAFF. As DNA, the CDR3 is TGTGCCAGCAGTTGGACGACAGGGGCCACTGAAGCTTTCTTT.

J is TRBJ2-1 and V is TRBV29-1; tentatively, D is TRBD1 or TRBD2 (5 bases each). Germline V gene sequence: CDR1 SQVTM, CDR2 ANQGSEA. CDR3 length: 11 residues. The germline V and J ends were trimmed by 7 bases and 10 bases, with 14 bases remaining between them. CDR3 amino acids: CSGGTAPEQFF. CDR3 bases: TGCAGCGGAGGGACGGCTCCCGAGCAGTTCTTC.

This clone was observed a handful of times. The CDR3 sequence: CASSLTSGHYEQYF. CDR3 bases: TGTGCCAGCAGCCTAACATCCGGGCACTACGAGCAGTACTTC. The chain joins TRBV7-9 to TRBJ2-7; D gene uncertain. Germline loops: CDR1 SEHNR, CDR2 FQNEAQ (reference sequence). The CDR3 is 14 amino acids. V dropped 5 bases and J dropped 3 bases, with 14 bases sitting between them.

The DNA of the CDR3 is TGTGCCATCAGTGAGGCCTCATTCACAGATACGCAGTATTTT. Its protein is CAISEASFTDTQYF. The chain combines TRBV10-3 with TRBJ2-3; no firm D call. V was cut by 2 bases and J by 2 bases, with 8 bases left in between. This CDR3 comprises 14 residues. Germline-derived CDR1 and CDR2 are ENHRY and SYGVKD.

V and J are TRBV30 and TRBJ2-7, with D possibly called TRBD1 or TRBD2 (5 bases each). Trimming shortened V by 2 bases and J by 0 bases, and 11 bases separated the two germline ends. Germline CDR1 is GTSNPN and CDR2 is SVGIG (reference sequence). The CDR3 is 14 amino acids. CDR3 nucleotides: TGTGCCTGGAGTTCCGGGACGGGCTCCTACGAGCAGTACTTC. Translation: CAWSSGTGSYEQYF.

The rearrangement links TRBV7-2 to TRBJ2-7, with 8 bases identical to TRBD2. Per germline, CDR1 SGHTA and CDR2 FQGNSA. The ends lost 5 bases at V and 3 bases at J; junction bases unmatched: 6. The CDR3 has 14 residues. The CDR3 region has the DNA TGTGCCAGCAGCCCCCCCAGCGGGGGCTACGAGCAGTACTTC. Translating it yields CASSPPSGGYEQYF.

In its sample, this clone was seen a few times. This rearrangement joins TRBV5-4 to TRBJ2-7; D possibly uses TRBD1 or TRBD2 (5 bases each). With 4 bases removed from V and 4 bases from J, the gap between germline ends came to 18 bases. The CDR3 sequence is 15 residues long. The germline CDR1 and CDR2 sequences are SGHNT and YYREEE (reference sequence). The CDR3 is CASSPGTPRVYEQYF. The DNA of the CDR3 is TGTGCCAGCAGCCCTGGGACCCCGAGGGTGTACGAGCAGTACTTC.

The CDR3 sequence: CASSYGGTLLEQPQHF. The CDR3 DNA is TGTGCCAGCAGTTACGGGGGAACCCTGTTAGAGCAGCCCCAGCATTTT. The gene calls are TRBV28 and TRBJ1-5, with D maybe TRBD1 (5 bases). The V end was cut by 4 bases, the J end by 7 bases, with 20 bases between. Germline V gene sequence: CDR1 MDHEN, CDR2 SYDVKM. The length of the CDR3 is 16 residues.

The chain recombines TRBV7-6 with TRBJ1-5, with 9 positions matching TRBD1. The CDR3 contains 15 residues. Trimming at V came to 5 bases and at J to 6 bases, leaving 8 bases not matched to a gene. Germline lookup yields CDR1 SGHVS and CDR2 FNYEAQ. This chain's CDR3 is CASSRRDRDGQPQHF. The CDR3 DNA reads TGTGCCAGCAGCCGCCGGGACAGGGATGGTCAGCCCCAGCATTTT.

This rearrangement joins TRBV30 to TRBJ1-4; D not certain. The CDR3 runs 14 residues. V shed 3 bases and J shed 7 bases, with 15 bases lying between them. CDR1 GTSNPN and CDR2 SVGIG come from the germline V gene (reference sequence). In DNA form, the CDR3 reads TGTGCCTGGAGGGGCTGGGGAGAGGCTGAAAAACTGTTTTTT. Its protein product is CAWRGWGEAEKLFF.

The genes are TRBV7-8 and TRBJ1-2; possible D gene TRBD1, 6 bases. Germline-derived CDR1 and CDR2 are SGHVS and FQNEAQ. Trimming removed 4 bases from V and 5 bases from J, with 17 bases in between. This CDR3 is 15 amino acids long. CDR3 loop: CASSSPWAGVYGYTF. The CDR3 DNA sequence: TGTGCCAGCAGCTCCCCTTGGGCAGGGGTGTATGGCTACACCTTC.

The CDR3 coding sequence is TGTGCCAGCAGTGACGGTTTTTCCTATGGCTACACCTTC. Translating it yields CASSDGFSYGYTF. This chain joins TRBV2 and TRBJ1-2; D is unclear. In germline, CDR1 is SNHLY, CDR2 FYNNEI. The CDR3 consists of 13 residues. Trimming pared 3 bases from V and 4 bases from J, leaving 9 bases between.

The V and J genes are TRBV5-1 and TRBJ2-7; D is perhaps TRBD1 (6 bases). Germline CDR1 and CDR2: SGHRS and YFSETQ. The ends were cut back, 1 base at V and 6 bases at J, with 14 bases in the middle. This CDR3 is 14 amino acids long. The CDR3 sequence is CASSLIQGEGEQYF. The CDR3 DNA reads TGCGCCAGCAGCTTGATACAGGGAGAGGGCGAGCAGTACTTC.

The J gene is TRBJ1-5, the V gene TRBV13; no clear D gene. V dropped 2 bases and J dropped 3 bases, with 14 bases sitting between them. The CDR3 covers 16 residues. Germline V CDR1 and CDR2: PRHDT, FYEKMQ (reference sequence). CDR3 residues: CASSLFPGLINQPQHF. The DNA of the CDR3 is TGTGCCAGCAGCTTATTCCCCGGACTGATCAATCAGCCCCAGCATTTT.

Only one count was recorded for this clone. The rearrangement uses TRBV4-1 and TRBJ1-5; D is undetermined. In germline, CDR1 is MGHRA, CDR2 YSYEKL. The CDR3 spans 15 residues. The V end was cut by 5 bases, the J end by 0 bases, with 11 bases between. CDR3 region: CASSATQNSNQPQHF. The CDR3 DNA reads as TGCGCCAGCAGCGCCACTCAAAATAGCAATCAGCCCCAGCATTTT.

The V and J genes are TRBV7-9 and TRBJ1-1; D is unresolved. This CDR3 is 13 amino acids long. In germline, CDR1 is SEHNR, CDR2 FQNEAQ (reference sequence). Trimming stripped 5 bases from V and 1 base from J, with 8 bases between. The CDR3 nucleotides are TGTGCCAGCAGCGCTACAGAGAACACTGAAGCTTTCTTT. Translation: CASSATENTEAFF.

In this sample, this clone turned up once. This sequence joins TRBV5-1 and TRBJ2-7, with TRBD2 matching 11 bases. The CDR3 contains 16 residues. V dropped 2 bases and J dropped 0; count of bases not matched to a gene: 4. From germline, CDR1 is SGHRS and CDR2 YFSETQ. CDR3 region: CASSLRLAGSSYEQYF. The CDR3 region has the DNA TGCGCCAGCAGCTTACGACTAGCGGGGAGCTCCTACGAGCAGTACTTC. The full variable domain, completed using reference TRBV5-1 and TRBJ2-7, is KAGVTQTPRYLIKTRGQQVTLSCSPISGHRSVSWYQQTPGQGLQFLFEYFSETQRNKGNFPGRFSGRQFSNSRSEMNVSTLELGDSALYLCASSLRLAGSSYEQYFGPGTRLTVT.

This chain connects TRBV3-1 (or the pseudogene TRBV3-2) to TRBJ2-7; 10 positions match TRBD2. The CDR3 has 13 amino acids. The germline V gene has CDR1 LGHDT and CDR2 YNNKEL (reference sequence). After removal of 6 bases from V and 3 bases from J, the junction contained 2 bases not matched to a gene. The CDR3 DNA is TGTGCCAGCAGTTCTAGCGGGAGCTACGAGCAGTACTTC. Its translation is CASSSSGSYEQYF.

This chain connects TRBV2 to TRBJ1-4; no definite D call. V lost 6 bases and J lost 5, with 13 bases in between. Germline values: CDR1 SNHLY, CDR2 FYNNEI. This CDR3 spans 14 amino acids. The CDR3 sequence: CASSAEGPNEKLFF. The CDR3 DNA reads as TGTGCCAGCAGCGCCGAGGGCCCGAATGAAAAACTGTTTTTT.

The chain has TRBV27 and TRBJ1-4; D not resolved. Trimming took off 2 bases at V and 8 bases at J, with 6 bases between the two ends. The germline V gene encodes CDR1 MNHEY and CDR2 SMNVEV (reference sequence). The length of the CDR3 is 12 residues. CDR3 amino acids: CASSLEGEKLFF. DNA of the CDR3: TGTGCCAGCAGTTTAGAGGGAGAAAAACTGTTTTTT.

The chain joins TRBV29-1 to TRBJ2-5; D is unresolved. This CDR3 is built from 12 residues. Germline CDR1 and CDR2: SQVTM and ANQGSEA. Trimming took 6 bases from V and 1 from J, leaving 9 bases between them. The CDR3 spells CSVFGPQETQYF. In DNA, the CDR3 is TGCAGCGTCTTTGGGCCCCAAGAGACCCAGTACTTC.

The V gene is TRBV18, the J gene TRBJ2-3; maybe TRBD2 (6 bases). Germline CDR1 reads KGHSH; CDR2 reads LQKENI. The CDR3 runs to 13 residues. V was shortened by 2 bases and J by 4 bases, with 7 bases between the two germline ends. The CDR3 region is CASSPGEADTQYF. CDR3 nucleotide sequence: TGTGCCAGCTCACCAGGGGAGGCAGATACGCAGTATTTT.